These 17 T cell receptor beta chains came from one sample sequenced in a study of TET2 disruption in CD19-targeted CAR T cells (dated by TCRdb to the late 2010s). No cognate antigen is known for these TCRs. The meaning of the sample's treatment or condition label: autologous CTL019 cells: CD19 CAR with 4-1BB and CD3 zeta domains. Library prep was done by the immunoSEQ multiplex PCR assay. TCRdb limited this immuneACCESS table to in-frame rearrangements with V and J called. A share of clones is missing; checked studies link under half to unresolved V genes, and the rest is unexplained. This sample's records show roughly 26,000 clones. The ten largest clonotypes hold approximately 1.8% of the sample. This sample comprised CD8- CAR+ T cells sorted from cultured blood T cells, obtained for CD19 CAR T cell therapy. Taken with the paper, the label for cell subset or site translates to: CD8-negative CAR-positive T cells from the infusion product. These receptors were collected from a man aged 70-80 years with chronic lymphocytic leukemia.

CDR3: CASRGVGTAQETQYF. CDR3 bases read: TGCGCCAGCAGGGGGGTCGGGACAGCGCAAGAGACG. The gene calls are TRBV5-1 and TRBJ2-3; the match to TRBD1 covers 7 bases. The CDR3 is cut off 3 residues early in the read; its end comes from the germline J gene. This CDR3 contains 15 residues. Per the germline V gene, CDR1 is SGHRS and CDR2 is YFSETQ.

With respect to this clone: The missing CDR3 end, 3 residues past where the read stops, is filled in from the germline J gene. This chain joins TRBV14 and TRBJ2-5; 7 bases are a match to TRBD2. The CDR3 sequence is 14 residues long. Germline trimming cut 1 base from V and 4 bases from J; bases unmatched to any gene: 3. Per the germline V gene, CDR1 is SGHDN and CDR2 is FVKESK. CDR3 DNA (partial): TGTGCCAGCAGCCAAGGAGCGGGGAGAGAGACC. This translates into CASSQGAGRET. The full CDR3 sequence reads CASSQGAGRETQYF. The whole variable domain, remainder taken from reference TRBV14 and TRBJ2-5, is EAGVTQFPSHSVIEKGQTVTLRCDPISGHDNLYWYRRVMGKEIKFLLHFVKESKQDESGMPNNRFLAERTGGTYSTLKVQPAELEDSGVYFCASSQGAGRETQYFGPGTRLLVL.

This CDR3 reads CASSQDSPTSGGAYEQYF. The CDR3 DNA, read in part, is TGCGCCAGCAGCCAAGATTCCCCGACTAGCGGGGGGGCCTACGAG. J is TRBJ2-7 and V is TRBV4-1; 14 bases fit TRBD2. The read finishes 3 residues shy of the CDR3 end, and the germline J gene is used to complete it. The CDR3 has 18 amino acids. Unmatched junction bases numbered 6, after V lost 0 bases and J lost 2 bases. Germline V gene data show CDR1 as MGHRA and CDR2 as YSYEKL.

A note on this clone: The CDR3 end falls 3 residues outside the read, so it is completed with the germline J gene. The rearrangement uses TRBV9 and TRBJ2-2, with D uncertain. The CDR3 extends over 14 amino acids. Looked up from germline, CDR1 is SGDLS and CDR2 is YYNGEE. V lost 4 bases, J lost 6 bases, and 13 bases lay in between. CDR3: CASSPAVTAGELFF. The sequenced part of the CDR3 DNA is TGTGCCAGCAGCCCTGCTGTAACGGCCGGGGAG.

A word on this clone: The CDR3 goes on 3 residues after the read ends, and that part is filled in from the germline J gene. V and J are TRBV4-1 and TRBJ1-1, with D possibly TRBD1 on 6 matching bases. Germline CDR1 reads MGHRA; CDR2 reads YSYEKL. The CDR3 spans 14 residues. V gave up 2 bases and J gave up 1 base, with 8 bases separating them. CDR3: CASSQLGQNTEAFF. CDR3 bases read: TGCGCCAGCAGCCAACTGGGACAGAACACTGAA.

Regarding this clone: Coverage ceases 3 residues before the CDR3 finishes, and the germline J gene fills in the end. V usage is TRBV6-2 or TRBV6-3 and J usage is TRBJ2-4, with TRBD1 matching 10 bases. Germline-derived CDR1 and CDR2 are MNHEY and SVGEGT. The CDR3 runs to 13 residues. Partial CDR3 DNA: TGTGCCAGCGCGGAGACAGGGGGCACAGGT. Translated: CASAETGGTG. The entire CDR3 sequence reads CASAETGGTGQYF.

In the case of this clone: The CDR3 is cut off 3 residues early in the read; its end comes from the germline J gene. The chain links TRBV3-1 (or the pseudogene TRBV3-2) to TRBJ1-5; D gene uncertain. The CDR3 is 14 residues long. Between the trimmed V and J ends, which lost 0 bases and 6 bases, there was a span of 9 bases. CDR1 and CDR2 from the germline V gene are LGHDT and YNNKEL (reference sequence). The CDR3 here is CASSQDLVPQPQHF. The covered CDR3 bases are TGTGCCAGCAGCCAAGATCTAGTCCCTCAGCCC.

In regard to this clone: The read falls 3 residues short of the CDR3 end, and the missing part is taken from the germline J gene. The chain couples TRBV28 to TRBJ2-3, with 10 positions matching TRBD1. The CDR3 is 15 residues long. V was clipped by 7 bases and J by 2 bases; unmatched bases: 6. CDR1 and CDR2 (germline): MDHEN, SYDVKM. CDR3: CASTRQGAFTDTQYF. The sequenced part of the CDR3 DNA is TGTGCCAGCACCAGACAGGGGGCTTTCACAGATACG.

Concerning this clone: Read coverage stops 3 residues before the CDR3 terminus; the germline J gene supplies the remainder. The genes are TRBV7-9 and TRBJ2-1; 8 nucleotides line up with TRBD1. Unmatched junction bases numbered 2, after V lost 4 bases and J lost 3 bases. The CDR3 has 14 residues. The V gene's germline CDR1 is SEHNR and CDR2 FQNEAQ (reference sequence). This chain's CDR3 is CASSSGTGYNEQFF. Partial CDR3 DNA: TGTGCCAGCAGCTCCGGGACAGGCTACAATGAG.

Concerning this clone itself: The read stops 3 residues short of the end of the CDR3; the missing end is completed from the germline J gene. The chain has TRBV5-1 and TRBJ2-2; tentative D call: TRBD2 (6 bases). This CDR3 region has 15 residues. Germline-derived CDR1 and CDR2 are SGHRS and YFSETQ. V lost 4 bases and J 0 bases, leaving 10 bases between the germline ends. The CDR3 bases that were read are TGCGCCAGCAGCGGGGGGACCGCGAACACCGGGGAG. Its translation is CASSGGTANTGE. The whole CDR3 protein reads CASSGGTANTGELFF.

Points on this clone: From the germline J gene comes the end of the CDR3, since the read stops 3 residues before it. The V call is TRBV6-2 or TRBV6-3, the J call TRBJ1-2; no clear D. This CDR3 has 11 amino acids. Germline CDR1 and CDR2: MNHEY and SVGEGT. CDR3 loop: CASSRYNDYTF. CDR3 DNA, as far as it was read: TGTGCCAGCAGCAGATACAATGAC.

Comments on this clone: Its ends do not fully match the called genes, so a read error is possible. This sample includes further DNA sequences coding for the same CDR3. CDR3 protein: CASSASGGENTIYF. The CDR3 bases that were read are TGTGCCAGCAGTGCCTCGGGGGGCGAAAACACA. The chain has TRBV6-1 and TRBJ1-3; D is perhaps TRBD1 (6 bases). The CDR3 goes on 3 residues after the read ends, and that part is filled in from the germline J gene. Germline loops: CDR1 MNHNS, CDR2 SASEGT. CDR3 length: 14 residues.

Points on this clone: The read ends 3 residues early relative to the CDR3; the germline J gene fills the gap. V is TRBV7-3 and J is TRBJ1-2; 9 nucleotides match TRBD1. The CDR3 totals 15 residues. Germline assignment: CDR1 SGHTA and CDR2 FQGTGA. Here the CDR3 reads CASSSTGGSYNDYTF. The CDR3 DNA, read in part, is TGTGCCAGCAGCTCAACAGGGGGCTCCTACAATGAC.

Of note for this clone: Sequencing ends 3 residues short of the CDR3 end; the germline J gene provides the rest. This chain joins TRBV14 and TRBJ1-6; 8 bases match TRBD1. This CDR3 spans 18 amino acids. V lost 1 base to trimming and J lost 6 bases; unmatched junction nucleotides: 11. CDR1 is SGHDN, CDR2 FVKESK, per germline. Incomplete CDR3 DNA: TGTGCCAGCAGCCAAGGAATATTAACAGGGGGAGGTAATTCACCC. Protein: CASSQGILTGGGNSP. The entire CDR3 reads CASSQGILTGGGNSPLHF.

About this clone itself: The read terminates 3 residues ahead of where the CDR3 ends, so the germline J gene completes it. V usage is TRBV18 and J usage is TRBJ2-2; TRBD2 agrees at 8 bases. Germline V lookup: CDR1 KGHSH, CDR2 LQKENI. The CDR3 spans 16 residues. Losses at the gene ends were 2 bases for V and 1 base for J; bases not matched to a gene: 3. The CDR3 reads CASSPISGGNTGELFF. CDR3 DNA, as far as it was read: TGTGCCAGCTCACCAATCAGCGGGGGGAACACCGGGGAG.

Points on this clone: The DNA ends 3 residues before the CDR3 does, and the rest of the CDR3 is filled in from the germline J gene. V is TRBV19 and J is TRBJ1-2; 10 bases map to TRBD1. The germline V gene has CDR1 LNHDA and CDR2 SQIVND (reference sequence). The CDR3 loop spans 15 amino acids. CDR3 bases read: TGTGCCAGTAGTGAAACCGGGACAGGGGCTGACGAC. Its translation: CASSETGTGADD. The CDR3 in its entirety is CASSETGTGADDYTF.

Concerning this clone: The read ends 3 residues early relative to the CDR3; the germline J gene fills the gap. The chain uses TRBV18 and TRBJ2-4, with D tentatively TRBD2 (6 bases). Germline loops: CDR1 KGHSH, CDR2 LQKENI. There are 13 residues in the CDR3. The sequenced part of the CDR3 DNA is TGTGCCAGCTCACCAAGAGGGCGGGATGGT. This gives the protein CASSPRGRDG. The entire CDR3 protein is CASSPRGRDGQYF. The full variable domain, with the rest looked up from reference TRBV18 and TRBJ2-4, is NAGVMQNPRHLVRRRGQEARLRCSPMKGHSHVYWYRQLPEEGLKFMVYLQKENIIDESGMPKERFSAEFPKEGPSILRIQQVVRGDSAAYFCASSPRGRDGQYFGAGTRLSVL.